Following are 2 T cell receptor beta chains from one sample sequenced in a study of T cell responses to AZD1222 COVID-19 vaccine. Repertoires were generated with immunoSEQ multiplex PCR, while TCRdb's copy carries only in-frame clones and drops some. The repertoire holds about 76,000 clones, with 70% to 80% as singletons. This specimen was peripheral blood, taken 28 days after the second dose of the MenACWY control vaccine. The receptors stem from an adult who received the MenACWY meningococcal vaccine as a control.

The chain carries TRBV6-6 and TRBJ2-1; possibly TRBD1 or TRBD2 for D (5 bases each). From germline, CDR1 is MNHNY and CDR2 SVGAGI (reference sequence). V lost 2 bases and J 2 bases, leaving 10 bases between the germline ends. CDR3 length equals 15 residues. The CDR3: CASSYTGRAYNEQFF. The CDR3 DNA follows: TGTGCCAGCAGTTACACGGGACGGGCCTACAATGAGCAGTTCTTC.

The chain joins TRBV7-2 to TRBJ2-1; D gene uncertain. This CDR3 has 14 residues. With 2 bases removed from V and 4 bases from J, the gap between germline ends came to 9 bases. The germline V gene has CDR1 SGHTA and CDR2 FQGNSA. Here the CDR3 DNA reads TGTGCCAGCAGCTTAATTCTGAATTACAATGAGCAGTTCTTC. The encoded protein is CASSLILNYNEQFF.